This entry lists 20 T cell receptor beta chains sequenced from one sample in a study of blood T cells in healthy people across ages. The second PCR ran about 6 to 12 cycles with a sample-barcoded 5' primer and J-beta primers. TCRdb reprocessed the 5' RACE reads via MiXCR and lists one record per CDR3 protein. Seen here are about 1 million distinct CDR3 sequences, 40% to 55% observed once, and the top ten hold about 20%. Source material: blood. All receptors come from a woman aged 55-69 years in good health.

The rearrangement uses TRBV7-3 and TRBJ2-1; TRBD2 agrees at 8 bases. The DNA end favors TRBJ2-7, so the J call may be wrong. Per the germline V gene, CDR1 is SGHTA and CDR2 is FQGTGA. CDR3 length equals 15 residues. The chain's CDR3 is CASTPTSDTYNEQYF. CDR3 bases: TGTGCCAGCACCCCGACTAGCGATACCTACAATGAGCAGTACTTC.

V is TRBV20-1 and J is TRBJ2-3; D uncertain. V was cut by 2 bases and J by 3 bases, with 9 bases left in between. The CDR3 has 13 residues. Germline CDR1 is DFQATT and CDR2 is SNEGSKA (reference sequence). CDR3: CSARHTPTDTQYF. CDR3 coding DNA: TGCAGTGCTAGACACACCCCGACAGATACGCAGTATTTT.

The rearrangement uses TRBV4-2 and TRBJ2-3; 8 nucleotides agree with TRBD2. After removal of 0 bases from V and 1 base from J, the junction contained 6 bases not matched to a gene. Germline V gene data show CDR1 as LGHNA and CDR2 as YNFKEQ. The length of the CDR3 is 17 residues. The CDR3 is CASSQEGRSGGTDTQYF. CDR3 coding DNA: TGTGCCAGCAGCCAAGAAGGGCGTAGCGGGGGCACAGATACGCAGTATTTT.

The chain has TRBV3-1 and TRBJ2-7; D gene uncertain. The ends were cut back, 1 base at V and 3 bases at J, with 13 bases in the middle. The CDR3 runs 15 residues. CDR1 is LGHDT, CDR2 YNNKEL, per germline (reference sequence). Here the CDR3 DNA reads TGTGCCAGCAGCCAAGTCCTTGCTGTTGACTACGAGCAGTACTTC. It codes for CASSQVLAVDYEQYF.

V usage is TRBV3-1 and J usage is TRBJ2-3, with TRBD2 as a possible D gene (6 bases). Trimming took off 10 bases at V and 3 bases at J, with 17 bases between the two ends. There are 14 residues in the CDR3. Germline-derived CDR1 and CDR2 are LGHDT and YNNKEL (reference sequence). The CDR3 nucleotides read TGTGCCACCCGCGGGGTCGCTAGGACAGATACGCAGTATTTT. Amino acid sequence: CATRGVARTDTQYF.

The chain joins TRBV6-1 to TRBJ1-5; D uncertain. V dropped 1 base and J dropped 0 bases, with 7 bases sitting between them. Germline V gives CDR1 MNHNS, CDR2 SASEGT. The length of the CDR3 is 15 residues. CDR3 amino acids: CASSEGHLSNQPQHF. The CDR3 DNA reads TGTGCCAGCAGTGAAGGCCATCTTAGCAATCAGCCCCAGCATTTT.

The chain links TRBV7-2 to TRBJ2-3; possibly TRBD2 for D (6 bases). The V end was cut by 2 bases, the J end by 10 bases, with 16 bases between. Germline CDR1 is SGHTA and CDR2 is FQGNSA. This CDR3 is 14 amino acids long. CDR3 residues: CASSLQSGSDAQYF. CDR3 bases: TGTGCCAGCAGCTTACAGAGCGGGTCCGATGCGCAGTATTTT.

The rearrangement links TRBV4-1 to TRBJ2-7; 13 bases match TRBD2. Germline V CDR1 and CDR2: MGHRA, YSYEKL. Losses at the gene ends were 1 base for V and 3 bases for J; bases not matched to a gene: 9. The CDR3 has 18 amino acids. CDR3 nucleotides: TGCGCCAGCAGCCAAGTGGGACTAGCGGGATCCTCGGGCTACGAGCAGTACTTC. It yields the protein CASSQVGLAGSSGYEQYF.

V usage is TRBV7-9 and J usage is TRBJ2-1; maybe TRBD2 (6 bases). Trimming pared 2 bases from V and 8 bases from J, leaving 16 bases between. This CDR3 is 15 amino acids long. Germline V gene sequence: CDR1 SEHNR, CDR2 FQNEAQ (reference sequence). The CDR3 loop is CASSLYRAPGDEQFF. The CDR3 nucleotides are TGTGCCAGCAGCTTATACCGGGCCCCGGGGGATGAGCAGTTCTTC. The full variable domain, rest sourced from reference TRBV7-9 and TRBJ2-1, is DTGVSQNPRHKITKRGQNVTFRCDPISEHNRLYWYRQTLGQGPEFLTYFQNEAQLEKSRLLSDRFSAERPKGSFSTLEIQRTEQGDSAMYLCASSLYRAPGDEQFFGPGTRLTVL.

This clonotype was observed many times. V and J are TRBV9 and TRBJ1-1, with D possibly matching TRBD1 (6 bases). The germline V and J ends were trimmed by 0 bases and 1 base, with 7 bases remaining between them. Germline assignment: CDR1 SGDLS and CDR2 YYNGEE. This CDR3 has 14 amino acids. CDR3 DNA sequence: TGTGCCAGCAGCGTAGAGGGACAGAACACTGAAGCTTTCTTT. Translating gives CASSVEGQNTEAFF.

V gene TRBV4-2 combines with J gene TRBJ1-2; TRBD1 agrees at 10 bases. CDR3 length: 18 residues. With 3 bases clipped from V and 3 bases from J, the junction kept 13 bases outside the gene matches. Per the germline V gene, CDR1 is LGHNA and CDR2 is YNFKEQ. CDR3 sequence (DNA): TGTGCCAGCAGCCATATAACCGGGACAGGGGCTACATACTATGGCTACACCTTC. Its translation is CASSHITGTGATYYGYTF.

This clonotype showed up just once. This sequence joins TRBV7-9 and TRBJ2-1; TRBD2 matches at 12 bases. The CDR3 has 15 amino acids. The V gene end was trimmed by 1 base and the J gene end by 10 bases; junction bases not matched to a gene: 5. CDR1 and CDR2 from the germline V gene are SEHNR and FQNEAQ (reference sequence). CDR3 protein: CASSLETSGSKEQFF. The CDR3 DNA reads TGTGCCAGCAGCTTAGAGACTAGCGGGAGCAAGGAGCAGTTCTTC.

The rearrangement links TRBV28 to TRBJ1-2, with D hard to call. The CDR3 loop spans 13 amino acids. In germline, CDR1 is MDHEN, CDR2 SYDVKM. The ends were cut back, 5 bases at V and 2 bases at J, with 9 bases in the middle. CDR3 sequence: CASSVLQNYGYTF. The DNA for the CDR3 is TGTGCCAGCAGTGTACTACAGAACTATGGCTACACCTTC.

The chain links TRBV2 to TRBJ1-4; 7 bases agree with TRBD1. J lost 5 bases, V lost 5 bases, and 8 bases had no gene match. The CDR3 runs to 15 residues. CDR1 SNHLY and CDR2 FYNNEI come from the germline V gene. The CDR3 region is CASSTTGTANEKLFF. DNA for the CDR3: TGTGCCAGCAGTACGACCGGGACAGCGAATGAAAAACTGTTTTTT.

This clonotype has a single count. V gene TRBV29-1 combines with J gene TRBJ1-1, with D perhaps matching TRBD1 (6 bases). V lost 8 bases, J lost 6 bases, and 22 bases lay in between. The CDR3 totals 14 residues. Germline CDR1 is SQVTM and CDR2 is ANQGSEA. CDR3 nucleotides: TGCAGCATCCTCAAGGGGTTGGGGGCCCCTGAAGCTTTCTTT. As protein: CSILKGLGAPEAFF.

This clonotype has a handful of counts. The chain joins TRBV20-1 to TRBJ2-3, with 10 bases fitting TRBD2. CDR3 length: 14 residues. Germline trimming cut 6 bases from V and 4 bases from J; bases unmatched to any gene: 7. Germline V gives CDR1 DFQATT, CDR2 SNEGSKA (reference sequence). CDR3 residues: CSATLAGVSDTQYF. CDR3 nucleotides: TGCAGTGCGACCCTAGCGGGAGTTTCAGATACGCAGTATTTT.

The chain uses TRBV27 and TRBJ2-3; D is possibly TRBD1 or TRBD2 (5 bases each). V was shortened by 0 bases and J by 4 bases, with 20 bases between the two germline ends. Germline loops: CDR1 MNHEY, CDR2 SMNVEV (reference sequence). The CDR3 totals 18 residues. The CDR3 DNA follows: TGTGCCAGCAGTTTATCGATTTTCAGGGACCGGGCCGCAGATACGCAGTATTTT. The encoded protein is CASSLSIFRDRAADTQYF.

This clonotype has just a few counts. The V call is TRBV4-1, the J call TRBJ2-7; D is unresolved. The CDR3 is 13 residues long. The V end was cut by 0 bases, the J end by 8 bases, with 11 bases between. Germline-derived CDR1 and CDR2 are MGHRA and YSYEKL. CDR3 in amino acids: CASSQDGRTKQYF. CDR3 bases: TGCGCCAGCAGCCAAGATGGGCGGACCAAGCAGTACTTC.

The gene calls are TRBV28 and TRBJ2-1; TRBD2 matches at 12 bases. Trimming took 5 bases from V and 7 from J; bases not matched to a gene: 9. Looked up from germline, CDR1 is MDHEN and CDR2 is SYDVKM. This CDR3 comprises 16 residues. CDR3 sequence (DNA): TGTGCCAGCAGTATAATCGGCACTAGCGGGAGGAATGAGCAGTTCTTC. Its protein is CASSIIGTSGRNEQFF.

The sample holds a few counts of this clonotype. The chain uses TRBV10-3 and TRBJ2-5; D is unclear. V dropped 2 bases and J dropped 2 bases, with 3 bases sitting between them. This CDR3 is 12 amino acids long. Germline V gives CDR1 ENHRY, CDR2 SYGVKD. DNA for the CDR3: TGTGCCATCAGTGAGGCTCAAGAGACCCAGTACTTC. Protein: CAISEAQETQYF.